The T cell receptor beta chain under discussion was sequenced for a study of blood T cell repertoires in COVID-19. Libraries were prepared by immunoSEQ multiplex PCR; TCRdb keeps only in-frame clonotypes and omits some of them. There are about 410,000 clones in the sample; roughly 91% occur only once, and around 1.7% lies in the top ten. Self-reported history from a screening survey and questionnaire set each donor's cohort. Germline V gives CDR1 SGHRS, CDR2 YFSETQ. Trimming took 4 bases from V and 5 from J; bases not matched to a gene: 9. The CDR3 is made up of 16 amino acids. Sample: PBMCs or T cells enriched from blood (not recorded which). The J gene is TRBJ1-6, the V gene TRBV5-1; 7 nucleotides agree with TRBD1. This TCR was recovered from a woman aged 25 to 39 who had recovered from COVID-19. The CDR3 sequence is CASSPSPGQNNSPLHF. The CDR3 nucleotides read TGCGCCAGCAGCCCGTCCCCGGGACAGAATAATTCACCCCTCCACTTT. The full variable domain, in which reference TRBV5-1 and TRBJ1-6 provide the parts outside the CDR3, is KAGVTQTPRYLIKTRGQQVTLSCSPISGHRSVSWYQQTPGQGLQFLFEYFSETQRNKGNFPGRFSGRQFSNSRSEMNVSTLELGDSALYLCASSPSPGQNNSPLHFGNGTRLTVT.